The present T cell receptor (beta chain) was sequenced within a study of blood T cell repertoires in COVID-19. The overall study: COVID-19 samples collected from the United States, Italy and Spain covered acute and convalescent phases. Sources were T cells, B-cell-depleted T cells, or PBMCs; the material itself was cDNA or gDNA.

With 4 bases clipped from V and 7 bases from J, the junction kept 1 base outside the gene matches. Germline CDR1 SEHNR, CDR2 FQNEAQ (reference sequence). The CDR3 loop spans 12 amino acids. As originally analysed: It was from reference gene primer amplification that nucleated cell counts were estimated. Method: immunoSEQ multiplex PCR; TCRdb's copy keeps in-frame clones and lacks some. V, J and clone size derive from that table, while D and trimming were established from the DNA sequence. The sample includes just over 150,000 clones, about 93% seen only once; the top ten take under 5%. Sequenced material: peripheral blood. This clonotype originated in a woman aged 45-65 years with acute or convalescent COVID-19. This sequence joins TRBV7-9 and TRBJ2-1; 7 bases match TRBD1. The chain's CDR3 is CASSSQGNEQFF. In DNA form, the CDR3 reads TGTGCCAGCAGCTCACAGGGGAATGAGCAGTTCTTC.